A selection of T cell receptor beta chains follows, all from one sample in a study of Ad26.COV2.S vaccination and SARS-CoV-2 variants. TCRdb's copy holds only in-frame clones and misses some; the assay was immunoSEQ multiplex PCR. The data show hundreds of thousands of clones, 80% to 90% seen once. The specimen comprised peripheral blood, sampled in a trial of Ad26.COV2.S vaccine versus placebo. These receptors were obtained from a person between 18 and 65 years old who received the Ad26.COV2.S COVID-19 vaccine or a placebo. The conserved cysteine and the conserved F or W are not part of the CDR3 here. Fields, in order: CDR3 protein, J gene, V gene.

CDR3: ASIFSGTQY
J: TRBJ2-5
V: TRBV6-6

CDR3: ASSRGFYNEQF
J: TRBJ2-1
V: TRBV4-1

CDR3: ASSTPSFWNTEAF
J: TRBJ1-1
V: TRBV6-2/TRBV6-3

CDR3: ASRISSIGGYT
J: TRBJ1-2
V: TRBV19

CDR3: ATGEAGADTQY
J: TRBJ2-3
V: TRBV24-1

CDR3: ASSLDETQY
J: TRBJ2-5
V: TRBV5-1

CDR3: ASSLVRNRQY
J: TRBJ2-7
V: TRBV5-8

CDR3: ATLDGPYEQY
J: TRBJ2-7
V: TRBV28

CDR3: ASSLRLTQGGPH
J: TRBJ2-7
V: TRBV7-2

CDR3: AITQGLVGELF
J: TRBJ2-2
V: TRBV10-3

CDR3: ASSTDRGPEAF
J: TRBJ1-1
V: TRBV5-1

CDR3: ASSSPDRVYQPQH
J: TRBJ1-5
V: TRBV5-8

CDR3: ASSRSGSTDTQY
J: TRBJ2-3
V: TRBV7-6

CDR3: ASSLGAGGAGETQY
J: TRBJ2-5
V: TRBV5-1

CDR3: AWSVAVSGNTIY
J: TRBJ1-3
V: TRBV30

CDR3: ASSLGGYNSPLH
J: TRBJ1-6
V: TRBV11-3

CDR3: ASSGPVPAAGGAYNEQF
J: TRBJ2-1
V: TRBV19

CDR3: ASSPFGDTQY
J: TRBJ2-3
V: TRBV18

CDR3: ASSLGLGGFYT
J: TRBJ1-2
V: TRBV5-6

CDR3: ASKKGGGRFYGYT
J: TRBJ1-2
V: TRBV19

CDR3: ASSLEVVGDTEAF
J: TRBJ1-1
V: TRBV5-1

CDR3: ASSVGTDYSNQPQH
J: TRBJ1-5
V: TRBV6-4

CDR3: ASSLDWTGDTEAF
J: TRBJ1-1
V: TRBV5-4

CDR3: ASSPRDRGDNSPLH
J: TRBJ1-6
V: TRBV18

CDR3: ASSQEGLGKQF
J: TRBJ2-1
V: TRBV4-1

CDR3: ASSPPEGQGANYGYT
J: TRBJ1-2
V: TRBV18

CDR3: ATSIQGANYGYT
J: TRBJ1-2
V: TRBV6-5

CDR3: ASGQGLYGYT
J: TRBJ1-2
V: TRBV14

CDR3: ASRQPQGNTGELF
J: TRBJ2-2
V: TRBV5-1

CDR3: ASSLPMASKTEAF
J: TRBJ1-1
V: TRBV5-8

CDR3: AWIIVPGQGGLT
J: TRBJ1-2
V: TRBV30

CDR3: ASSQGLHTDTQY
J: TRBJ2-3
V: TRBV16

CDR3: ASRRATNEKLF
J: TRBJ1-4
V: TRBV5-1

CDR3: ASTRTGFYNSPLH
J: TRBJ1-6
V: TRBV27

CDR3: ASSQENYREKY
J: TRBJ2-5
V: TRBV4-1

CDR3: ASRGGGGYNEQF
J: TRBJ2-1
V: TRBV7-2

CDR3: ASSLVRQTEAF
J: TRBJ1-1
V: TRBV7-6

CDR3: ASSLAGGHEQY
J: TRBJ2-7
V: TRBV5-1

CDR3: ASSPPQGVYNEQF
J: TRBJ2-1
V: TRBV18

CDR3: ASSLVALGLTRNGYT
J: TRBJ1-2
V: TRBV7-2

CDR3: ASSLLATVGTAQH
J: TRBJ1-5
V: TRBV27

CDR3: ASGLRMNTEAF
J: TRBJ1-1
V: TRBV12-5

CDR3: ASSVSTGDGYT
J: TRBJ1-2
V: TRBV6-5

CDR3: AWSPQGWRRDTEAF
J: TRBJ1-1
V: TRBV30

CDR3: ASSLWKSSGDEQF
J: TRBJ2-1
V: TRBV11-1

CDR3: ASKQTEINQPQH
J: TRBJ1-5
V: TRBV2

CDR3: ASSSGLGADTQY
J: TRBJ2-3
V: TRBV5-1

CDR3: ASSSLGQGGGPQH
J: TRBJ1-5
V: TRBV28

CDR3: ASSLGWGNTIY
J: TRBJ1-3
V: TRBV7-2

CDR3: ASSLEPSGRAEQF
J: TRBJ2-1
V: TRBV7-2

CDR3: ASSPHGTQY
J: TRBJ2-5
V: TRBV12-3/TRBV12-4

CDR3: ASSWGSGASYNEQF
J: TRBJ2-1
V: TRBV5-4